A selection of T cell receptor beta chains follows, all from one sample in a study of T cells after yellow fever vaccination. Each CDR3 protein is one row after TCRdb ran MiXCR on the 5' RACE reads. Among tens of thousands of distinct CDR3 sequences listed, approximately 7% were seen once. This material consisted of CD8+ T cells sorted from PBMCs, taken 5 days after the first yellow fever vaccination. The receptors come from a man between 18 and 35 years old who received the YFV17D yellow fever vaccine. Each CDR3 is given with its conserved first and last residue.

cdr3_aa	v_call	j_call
CSVPTGPGIQYF	TRBV29-1	TRBJ2-4
CATTGGGAAEQFF	TRBV5-1	TRBJ2-1
CASSQGQGFSNQPQHF	TRBV4-2	TRBJ1-5
CASSQESRGGQDTQYF	TRBV4-3	TRBJ2-3
CASSTGIAGPLKETQYF	TRBV7-9	TRBJ2-5
CASSSISGRGPDTQYF	TRBV7-9	TRBJ2-3
CAIRGGTYEQYF	TRBV10-3	TRBJ2-7
CASSPSTRESVNTEAFF	TRBV7-6	TRBJ1-1
CAISGTGGTNTDTQYF	TRBV10-3	TRBJ2-3
CASSLYGWQGGTDTQYF	TRBV5-4	TRBJ2-3
CSVESGQETQYF	TRBV29-1	TRBJ2-5
CASSPGGEDTEAFF	TRBV6-5	TRBJ1-1
CASSPGTGLYEQYF	TRBV5-4	TRBJ2-7
CASSQDRAGRTDTQYF	TRBV4-2	TRBJ2-3
CATSEGTPNEQFF	TRBV15	TRBJ2-1
CASSQPQGMNTEAFF	TRBV4-2	TRBJ1-1
CATSETRGPGELFF	TRBV24-1	TRBJ2-2
CASSIGGHGEQFF	TRBV19	TRBJ2-1
CASSQDNLLLANEQFF	TRBV4-3	TRBJ2-1
CASSWTVENTEAFF	TRBV6-2/TRBV6-3	TRBJ1-1
CASSLAFSASPRDTQYF	TRBV5-6	TRBJ2-3
CASSLHIYRVTDTQYF	TRBV7-9	TRBJ2-3
CASSLAGGSEAFF	TRBV12-3/TRBV12-4	TRBJ1-1
CASSNRDFQETQYF	TRBV5-1	TRBJ2-5
CASSYLGGTTDTQYF	TRBV6-2/TRBV6-3	TRBJ2-3
CASSKNRGGRSYEQYF	TRBV7-9	TRBJ2-7
CASSVEATGPGTQYF	TRBV9	TRBJ2-5
CASRPGQGYEQYF	TRBV12-3/TRBV12-4	TRBJ2-7
CASSSGRDEQFF	TRBV7-9	TRBJ2-1
CSARDQDSAYEQYF	TRBV20-1	TRBJ2-7
CAWSVREVSPLHF	TRBV30	TRBJ1-6
CSATDTDGYTF	TRBV29-1	TRBJ1-2
CASSYSPGAYNEQFF	TRBV6-2/TRBV6-3	TRBJ2-1
CASSLGVRGQNTEAFF	TRBV5-4	TRBJ1-1
CATETGPRQGPNEQFF	TRBV19	TRBJ2-1
CASSTDITEAFF	TRBV5-5	TRBJ1-1
CASSDDGTQGPEAFF	TRBV7-9	TRBJ1-1
CASSWGGGNYNEQFF	TRBV12-3/TRBV12-4	TRBJ2-1
CSASSSWGGDNEQFF	TRBV20-1	TRBJ2-1
CASSPPAVLLGRRPQYF	TRBV28	TRBJ2-3
CASSLLAGALTYEQYF	TRBV27	TRBJ2-7
CASSLATTGGAAQHF	TRBV7-8	TRBJ1-5
CASSFRRLVRNNEQFF	TRBV7-8	TRBJ2-1
CASSQGQASSYEQYF	TRBV7-6	TRBJ2-7
CASSQEGGVRGYEQYF	TRBV4-1	TRBJ2-7
CASRYLGRDTEAFF	TRBV27	TRBJ1-1
CSARDPGLAGIYEQFF	TRBV20-1	TRBJ2-1
CASSSEAFF	TRBV13	TRBJ1-1
CASSQEAGAGANVLTF	TRBV4-2	TRBJ2-6
CASRRSGTSGGVNEQFF	TRBV7-8	TRBJ2-1
CASSLGHLSQRDF	TRBV12-3/TRBV12-4	TRBJ2-7
CASSQASQGYEQYF	TRBV3-1	TRBJ2-7
CASSLRIGALVPGELFF	TRBV7-3	TRBJ2-2
CASSHPQTARWELFF	TRBV5-1	TRBJ2-2
CASSHRGDPRELFF	TRBV4-3	TRBJ2-2